This entry features one T cell receptor (beta chain) sequence. No cognate antigen has been identified for it. No base quality values were provided; no much bigger clone lies one nucleotide off. The data stem from a study of CD8 T cells in ankylosing spondylitis (dated by TCRdb to between 2016 and 2019). Study-wide context: The study set out to find disease-linked TCR variants by profiling T cell receptor beta repertoires in ankylosing spondylitis patients and healthy donors. The full study cohort was made up of 25 to 30 ankylosing spondylitis patients and 108 healthy donors. Peripheral blood was sampled, and synovial fluid was additionally collected from ankylosing spondylitis patients. The research as a whole found: Significant enrichment of the disease-linked clones was reported in matched synovial fluid samples from ankylosing spondylitis patients. The disease-linked clones had a CD8+ phenotype and were found at relatively low frequencies in peripheral blood. Some motif variants were previously reported in synovial fluid and blood of reactive arthritis patients, suggesting common disease-initiation mechanisms. A TCR beta motif made up of eight highly homologous amino acid variants appeared to be characteristic of blood from ankylosing spondylitis patients.

Sequenced using an Illumina HiSeq 2500. Quantitative 5'-RACE with molecular barcodes was the method used to prepare the TCR beta libraries. In the paper's pipeline: To identify disease-linked TCR variants, a new computational method was used, one built on a probabilistic model of VDJ rearrangement. The public reads were quality trimmed at Q25 with fastp and then assembled into clones with MiXCR by TCRdb, keeping productive beta chains. Identical CDR3 protein sequences are pooled into one entry, listed with their most common genes and DNA. TCRdb, not the original authors, processed these V and J calls. Counted in this sample were approximately 220,000 distinct CDR3 sequences; about a quarter of them appeared once. The ten largest clones take up 5% to 7.5% of the sample. The sequence was obtained from a male donor with ankylosing spondylitis or in good health (not recorded which). The sequenced material came from blood, either unsorted or a sorted T cell fraction (not recorded which).

The CDR3 has the sequence CSARERGRPAGEQYF. The DNA sequence is as follows: TGCAGTGCTAGAGAAAGGGGCAGGCCAGCGGGAGAGCAGTACTTC. The rearrangement joined TRBV20-1 to TRBJ2-7, with 7 bases aligning to TRBD2. V has 0 bases trimmed and J has 7 bases trimmed; junction bases matching no gene number 12. From cysteine to phenylalanine, the CDR3 is 15 amino acids long. Just the 45-base CDR3 DNA is kept, in frame starting at base 1. For CDR1 and CDR2, the germline V gene (reference sequence) lists DFQATT and SNEGSKA.